This T cell receptor (beta chain) emerged from a study of control samples from healthy donors and cancer patients (dated by TCRdb to the early 2020s). The library was built by means of the immunoSEQ multiplex PCR assay. Not all clones reach the TCRdb copy of this immuneACCESS table, which keeps in-frame sequences only. Checked studies attribute under half of the gap to unresolved V genes and leave the rest unexplained. Recorded for this sample are some 150,000 clones; 90% to 95% of them occurred a single time. 14% of the sample goes to the ten largest clones. The CDR3 runs 16 residues from the cysteine to the phenylalanine. The kept DNA is CDR3 alone, 48 bases in frame from the first base. CDR1 and CDR2, per the germline V gene (reference sequence), are GTSNPN and SVGIG. V and J are trimmed by 2 bases and 5 bases, and the gene matches miss 9 bases of the junction. A remark on this clone: The specificity of this receptor is unknown. Base qualities are missing; no much larger clone stands one base away.

This TCR was sampled from a man in his 60s with colorectal cancer. The material sequenced was PBMCs. The chain uses TRBV30 and TRBJ1-6; a stretch of 7 junction bases matches TRBD1. The nucleotides are TGTGCCTGGAGTAACAGGGGTCCGCGCAATAATTCACCCCTCCACTTT. Its product reads: CAWSNRGPRNNSPLHF.